Below, 30 T cell receptor beta chains from the same sample are listed, as sequenced in a study of T cells in Graves' hyperthyroidism and ophthalmopathy. The source material, RNA transcripts, was used to amplify TCR beta CDR3 regions. HTBI primers were employed in a first-round RT-PCR of the TCR CDR3. TCRdb redid the calling of the multiplex PCR reads with MiXCR, one entry per CDR3 protein. The sample contains 500,000 to 650,000 distinct CDR3 sequences, approximately 15% of which appear only once. The sample consisted of blood. All receptors derive from a woman aged 40 to 49 with Graves' hyperthyroidism.

This clonotype was detected ten times or more. The rearrangement joins TRBV12-3 or TRBV12-4 to TRBJ2-4; 9 bases are shared with TRBD1. The CDR3 covers 15 residues. The V gene end was trimmed by 7 bases and the J gene end by 3 bases; junction bases not matched to a gene: 7. Written as DNA, the CDR3 is TGTGCCAGCACCCTCTCGGACAGGGGCAAAAACATTCAGTACTTC. This encodes CASTLSDRGKNIQYF.

This clonotype was recorded a few times. The V call is TRBV3-1, the J call TRBJ1-5; 7 nucleotides align to TRBD1. Germline-derived CDR1 and CDR2 are LGHDT and YNNKEL (reference sequence). The V gene end was trimmed by 4 bases and the J gene end by 1 base; junction bases not matched to a gene: 7. CDR3 size: 16 residues. The CDR3 bases are TGTGCCAGCAGCCTTACTACAGGGGTGAGCAATCAGCCCCAGCATTTT. Its protein product is CASSLTTGVSNQPQHF. The full variable domain, its missing parts supplied by reference TRBV3-1 and TRBJ1-5, is DTAVSQTPKYLVTQMGNDKSIKCEQNLGHDTMYWYKQDSKKFLKIMFSYNNKELIINETVPNRFSPKSPDKAHLNLHINSLELGDSAVYFCASSLTTGVSNQPQHFGDGTRLSIL.

On this clonotype itself: This could be a read error, since a much larger clone is one nucleotide away. The chain employs TRBV5-1 and TRBJ2-1; 8 bases match TRBD2. The CDR3 loop spans 18 amino acids. Germline CDR1 SGHRS, CDR2 YFSETQ. The CDR3 DNA is TGCGCCAGCAGCCGTGGCCCGGGACTAGTGATTCCCTACAGTGAGCAGTTCTTC. Protein sequence: CASSRGPGLVIPYSEQFF.

This clonotype was detected ten times or more. The chain joins TRBV10-3 to TRBJ1-6; D is possibly TRBD1 (6 bases). Germline-derived CDR1 and CDR2 are ENHRY and SYGVKD. The CDR3 is made up of 16 amino acids. Deletions cut 5 bases from V and 6 bases from J, with 17 bases between. The CDR3 sequence is CAISRSSGGFNSPLHF. The CDR3 nucleotides are TGTGCCATCAGTCGATCATCCGGGGGCTTTAATTCACCCCTCCACTTT.

This clonotype has a handful of counts. This may be a read error, as it is one base from a much larger clone. The gene calls are TRBV2 and TRBJ2-7; 9 positions match TRBD1. The length of the CDR3 is 12 residues. The V gene's germline CDR1 is SNHLY and CDR2 FYNNEI. CDR3 loop: CASDTGGYGQYF. DNA for the CDR3: TGTGCCAGCGATACAGGGGGCTACGGGCAGTACTTC. The full variable domain, rest sourced from reference TRBV2 and TRBJ2-7, is EPEVTQTPSHQVTQMGQEVILRCVPISNHLYFYWYRQILGQKVEFLVSFYNNEISEKSEIFDDQFSVERPDGSNFTLKIRSTKLEDSAMYFCASDTGGYGQYFGPGTRLTVT.

This clonotype was found a few times. J is TRBJ2-3 and V is TRBV29-1, with D hard to call. Germline-derived CDR1 and CDR2 are SQVTM and ANQGSEA. Trimming took off 5 bases at V and 2 bases at J, with 8 bases between the two ends. CDR3 length equals 12 residues. This CDR3 reads CSVPKNTDTQYF. DNA for the CDR3: TGCAGCGTTCCCAAGAACACAGATACGCAGTATTTT.

In this sample, this clonotype turned up once. The chain combines TRBV19 with TRBJ1-5; D gene unclear. Between the trimmed V and J ends, which lost 6 bases and 0 bases, there was a span of 18 bases. The V gene's germline CDR1 is LNHDA and CDR2 SQIVND (reference sequence). The CDR3 runs 17 residues. CDR3 amino acids: CASRGGATGYSNQPQHF. CDR3 in DNA: TGTGCCAGTAGGGGAGGTGCGACGGGTTATAGCAATCAGCCCCAGCATTTT.

In its sample, this clonotype was seen many times. The rearrangement joins TRBV5-6 to TRBJ1-1; no clear D. This CDR3 comprises 15 residues. Germline V CDR1 and CDR2: SGHDT, YYEEEE. With 0 bases removed from V and 5 bases from J, the gap between germline ends came to 14 bases. The CDR3 here is CASSLGVSGSTEAFF. In DNA, the CDR3 is TGTGCCAGCAGCTTGGGGGTGTCGGGTTCGACTGAAGCTTTCTTT.

The rearrangement uses TRBV19 and TRBJ2-7, with D uncertain. CDR1 is LNHDA and CDR2 is SQIVND in the germline V gene (reference sequence). The CDR3 runs to 15 residues. Trimming stripped 4 bases from V and 0 bases from J, with 13 bases between. CDR3 residues: CASSRGVDASYEQYF. The CDR3 DNA is TGTGCCAGTAGTAGAGGTGTGGACGCCTCCTACGAGCAGTACTTC.

The CDR3 is CASSITTGGNYEQYF. Here the CDR3 DNA reads TGTGCCAGTAGTATCACGACAGGGGGAAACTACGAGCAGTACTTC. The V gene is TRBV19, the J gene TRBJ2-7; TRBD1 matches 9 bases. The ends lost 3 bases at V and 3 bases at J; junction bases unmatched: 6. Germline values: CDR1 LNHDA, CDR2 SQIVND (reference sequence). The CDR3 runs to 15 residues.

Concerning this clonotype itself: This may be a read error, as it is one base from a much larger clone. The chain couples TRBV6-1 to TRBJ2-5, with 7 bases identical to TRBD2. The CDR3 contains 14 residues. Germline V gives CDR1 MNHNS, CDR2 SASEGT. CDR3 sequence reads: CAGSHGGTQETQYF. DNA of the CDR3: TGTGCCGGCAGTCACGGGGGGACCCAAGAGACCCAGTACTTC.

The rearrangement joins TRBV7-2 to TRBJ1-4; TRBD1 matches at 8 bases. The CDR3 has 14 amino acids. J was trimmed by 12 bases and V by 5 bases; bases with no gene match: 11. Germline V CDR1 and CDR2: SGHTA, FQGNSA. CDR3 sequence: CASSTRSGGLELFF. DNA for the CDR3: TGTGCCAGCAGCACCCGCTCAGGGGGCCTGGAACTGTTTTTT. The full variable domain, with the rest looked up from reference TRBV7-2 and TRBJ1-4, is GAGVSQSPSNKVTEKGKDVELRCDPISGHTALYWYRQSLGQGLEFLIYFQGNSAPDKSGLPSDRFSAERTGGSVSTLTIQRTQQEDSAVYLCASSTRSGGLELFFGSGTQLSVL.

At least ten counts were recorded for this clonotype. The chain combines TRBV28 with TRBJ2-3, with D possibly being TRBD2 (6 bases). The V end was cut by 3 bases, the J end by 2 bases, with 15 bases between. CDR1 is MDHEN, CDR2 SYDVKM, per germline. The CDR3 totals 16 residues. DNA of the CDR3: TGTGCCAGCAGTTTGAGTGTGGTAGCGGACACAGATACGCAGTATTTT. Its protein product is CASSLSVVADTDTQYF.

Ten or more counts support this clonotype. At one of its ends the junction is not consistent with the germline gene, which may arise from a read error. The V gene is TRBV12-3 or TRBV12-4, the J gene TRBJ1-1; D call uncertain. This CDR3 has 11 residues. The CDR3 here is CASSFGTEAFF. The DNA of the CDR3 is TGCGCCAGCAGCTTTGGCACTGAAGCTTTCTTT.

This clonotype was picked up many times. The chain joins TRBV29-1 to TRBJ2-7; D call uncertain. The ends were cut back, 4 bases at V and 3 bases at J, with 10 bases in the middle. The CDR3 extends over 12 amino acids. Germline V gene sequence: CDR1 SQVTM, CDR2 ANQGSEA. Written as DNA, the CDR3 is TGCAGCGTTGGAGACTCTGGCTACGAGCAGTACTTC. Translation: CSVGDSGYEQYF.

On this clonotype: A much larger clone sits a single nucleotide away, making a read error possible. The gene calls are TRBV12-3 or TRBV12-4 and TRBJ1-1; D might be TRBD1 (5 bases). With 10 bases removed from V and 2 bases from J, the gap between germline ends came to 14 bases. This CDR3 comprises 13 residues. CDR3 region: CANRINRNTEAFF. CDR3 coding DNA: TGTGCCAACAGGATAAACAGAAACACTGAAGCTTTCTTT.

The chain is built from TRBV4-2 and TRBJ1-1, with a weak D call TRBD1 (6 bases). This CDR3 comprises 15 residues. In germline, CDR1 is LGHNA, CDR2 YNFKEQ. V was trimmed by 3 bases and J by 0 bases, leaving 11 bases between them. The CDR3 DNA sequence: TGTGCCAGCAGCCAGGAAGGGACACTGAACACTGAAGCTTTCTTT. It yields the protein CASSQEGTLNTEAFF.

This clonotype was counted at least ten times. J is TRBJ1-6 and V is TRBV2; 8 nucleotides agree with TRBD1. Trimming cost V 7 bases and J 5 bases; bases outside gene matches: 7. The CDR3 sequence is 15 residues long. Germline CDR1 SNHLY, CDR2 FYNNEI. The CDR3 region is CASTRGDRNNSPLHF. The CDR3 coding sequence is TGTGCCAGCACCCGCGGGGACAGGAATAATTCACCCCTCCACTTT.

This clonotype was recorded a few times. The gene calls are TRBV14 and TRBJ2-5, with 14 bases identical to TRBD2. CDR3 size: 17 residues. Germline V gene data show CDR1 as SGHDN and CDR2 as FVKESK. V lost 1 base to trimming and J lost 4 bases; unmatched junction nucleotides: 5. CDR3 sequence reads: CASSQGLAGGPVETQYF. In nucleotides, the CDR3 is TGTGCCAGCAGCCAAGGACTAGCGGGAGGGCCGGTAGAGACCCAGTACTTC. The whole variable domain, remainder taken from reference TRBV14 and TRBJ2-5, is EAGVTQFPSHSVIEKGQTVTLRCDPISGHDNLYWYRRVMGKEIKFLLHFVKESKQDESGMPNNRFLAERTGGTYSTLKVQPAELEDSGVYFCASSQGLAGGPVETQYFGPGTRLLVL.

The chain carries TRBV11-2 and TRBJ2-5; perhaps TRBD1 as D (6 bases). Looked up from germline, CDR1 is SGHAT and CDR2 is FQNNGV. The germline V and J ends were trimmed by 1 base and 2 bases, with 14 bases remaining between them. The CDR3 is 16 residues long. Written as DNA, the CDR3 is TGTGCCAGCAGCTTAGTACATCGGACAGTTCAAGAGACCCAGTACTTC. Protein product: CASSLVHRTVQETQYF.

Many counts were recorded for this clonotype. The chain recombines TRBV20-1 with TRBJ1-5; TRBD1 matches at 7 bases. The V segment lost 4 bases and the J segment 7 bases; nucleotides outside the gene matches: 13. Germline V lookup: CDR1 DFQATT, CDR2 SNEGSKA (reference sequence). This CDR3 comprises 15 residues. The CDR3 reads CSANSDQGGWQPQHF. The CDR3 nucleotides are TGCAGTGCTAACTCGGATCAGGGGGGTTGGCAGCCCCAGCATTTT.

The table lists this clonotype with many counts. The chain couples TRBV5-1 to TRBJ2-1; no clear D gene. This CDR3 has 13 amino acids. CDR1 is SGHRS, CDR2 YFSETQ, per germline. Trimming pared 0 bases from V and 5 bases from J, leaving 6 bases between. In nucleotides, the CDR3 is TGCGCCAGCAGCTTGGTTGGGAACAATGAGCAGTTCTTC. Its protein is CASSLVGNNEQFF.

In its sample, this clonotype was seen a few times. V is TRBV28 and J is TRBJ1-4; TRBD1 agrees at 7 bases. The ends lost 6 bases at V and 3 bases at J; junction bases unmatched: 7. Per the germline V gene, CDR1 is MDHEN and CDR2 is SYDVKM. CDR3 size: 15 residues. CDR3 sequence (DNA): TGTGCCAGCAGCTCCGACAGGGCCTCTAATGAAAAACTGTTTTTT. As protein: CASSSDRASNEKLFF.

This clonotype has just a few counts. An end of the junction does not agree with germline; a read error may underlie this. The chain joins TRBV27 to TRBJ2-7; D uncertain. The CDR3 consists of 15 residues. Per germline, CDR1 MNHEY and CDR2 SMNVEV (reference sequence). CDR3 protein: CASSLLSTFSYEQCF. The CDR3 nucleotides are TGTGCCAGCAGTTTATTGTCCACGTTCTCCTACGAGCAGTGCTTC.

The chain recombines TRBV20-1 with TRBJ2-7; 13 bases match TRBD2. The CDR3 is 16 residues long. J was trimmed by 4 bases and V by 6 bases; bases with no gene match: 12. Per germline, CDR1 DFQATT and CDR2 SNEGSKA (reference sequence). The CDR3 protein is CSARTSGSYVGYEQYF. The CDR3 DNA follows: TGCAGTGCCCGGACTAGCGGGAGTTATGTGGGGTACGAGCAGTACTTC.

This clonotype has a count of ten or more. The J gene is TRBJ2-1, the V gene TRBV28; D might be TRBD2 (7 bases). Germline lookup yields CDR1 MDHEN and CDR2 SYDVKM. This CDR3 has 17 residues. V gave up 1 base and J gave up 5 bases, with 18 bases separating them. The DNA for the CDR3 is TGTGCCAGCAGTTTATTTAGGACTAGAGAGGGGGACAATGAGCAGTTCTTC. Its translation is CASSLFRTREGDNEQFF. Filled out from reference TRBV28 and TRBJ2-1, the complete variable domain reads DVKVTQSSRYLVKRTGEKVFLECVQDMDHENMFWYRQDPGLGLRLIYFSYDVKMKEKGDIPEGYSVSREKKERFSLILESASTNQTSMYLCASSLFRTREGDNEQFFGPGTRLTVL.

This clonotype has ten or more counts. The chain combines TRBV28 with TRBJ2-7; no reliable D call. Germline values: CDR1 MDHEN, CDR2 SYDVKM. Trimming pared 5 bases from V and 2 bases from J, leaving 13 bases between. CDR3 length equals 14 residues. DNA for the CDR3: TGTGCCAGCAGTCCAACCCCTGGGGCCTACGAGCAGTACTTC. Translation gives CASSPTPGAYEQYF.

This clonotype has at least ten counts. The chain is built from TRBV3-1 and TRBJ2-2, with D uncertain. Per germline, CDR1 LGHDT and CDR2 YNNKEL (reference sequence). The CDR3 is made up of 16 amino acids. Trimming pared 1 base from V and 0 bases from J, leaving 9 bases between. Written as DNA, the CDR3 is TGTGCCAGCAGCCAAGGACAACCTGCGAACACCGGGGAGCTGTTTTTT. Its translation: CASSQGQPANTGELFF.

Turning to this clonotype: Being one base from a much bigger clone, this may be a read error. The V call is TRBV28, the J call TRBJ2-1, with TRBD2 as a possible D gene (6 bases). V lost 2 bases, J lost 2 bases, and 13 bases lay in between. The germline V gene encodes CDR1 MDHEN and CDR2 SYDVKM. The CDR3 covers 16 residues. This chain's CDR3 is CASSLRGTSTYNEQFF. The CDR3 DNA is TGTGCCAGCAGTTTACGGGGGACGAGCACCTACAATGAGCAGTTCTTC.

This clonotype has a count of ten or more. CDR3 DNA: TGTGCCAGCAGCCAAGCGATTCTGAACACCGGGGAGCTGTTTTTT. Translated: CASSQAILNTGELFF. The chain couples TRBV3-1 to TRBJ2-2; no clear D. Germline CDR1 LGHDT, CDR2 YNNKEL (reference sequence). Trimming shortened V by 1 base and J by 1 base, and 7 bases separated the two germline ends. CDR3 size: 15 residues.